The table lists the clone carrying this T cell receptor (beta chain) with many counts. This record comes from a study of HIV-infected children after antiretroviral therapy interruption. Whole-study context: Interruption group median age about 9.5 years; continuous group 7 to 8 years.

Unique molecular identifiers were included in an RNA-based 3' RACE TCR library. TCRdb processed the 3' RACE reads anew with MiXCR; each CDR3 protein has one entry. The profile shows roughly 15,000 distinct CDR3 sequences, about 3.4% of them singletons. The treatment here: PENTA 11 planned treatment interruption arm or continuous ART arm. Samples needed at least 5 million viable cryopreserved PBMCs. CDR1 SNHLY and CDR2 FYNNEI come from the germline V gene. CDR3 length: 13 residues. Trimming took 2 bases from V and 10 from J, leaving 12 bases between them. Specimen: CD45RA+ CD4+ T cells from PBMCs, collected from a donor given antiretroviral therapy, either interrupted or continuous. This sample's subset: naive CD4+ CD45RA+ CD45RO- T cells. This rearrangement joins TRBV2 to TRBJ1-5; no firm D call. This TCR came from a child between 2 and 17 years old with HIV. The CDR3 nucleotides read TGTGCCAGCAGTGAAAACGAAGGGAAACCCCAGCATTTT. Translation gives CASSENEGKPQHF.